Detailed here is one T cell receptor (beta chain). Antigen unknown. This sample was taken from a study of graft-versus-host responses after intestinal transplantation. As for the study in general: Recipients had multivisceral, liver-intestinal, or isolated intestinal transplants. Anti-thymocyte globulin induction, then tacrolimus and steroids for approximately 3 years, went to all recipients.

The CDR3 is made up of 14 amino acids. Trimming at V came to 5 bases and at J to 4 bases, leaving 5 bases not matched to a gene. Per the germline V gene, CDR1 is SGHTA and CDR2 is FQGTGA. Clones were read by immunoSEQ multiplex PCR, and TCRdb kept only the in-frame ones, dropping some. The table lists approximately 70,000 clones, 92% of them singletons. Notes on the study in general: Marrow from the recipient contained GvH clones, some of which had appeared first in ileum or blood.

The chain recombines TRBV7-3 with TRBJ2-3; TRBD1 matches 8 bases. The origin of this receptor is a human patient who received an intestinal transplant, so some T cells may come from the graft donor. This specimen was bone marrow, taken 700 to 850 days after intestinal transplantation. The CDR3 nucleotides are TGTGCCAGCAGCCGCCGACAGGGGTCAGATACGCAGTATTTT. Residues: CASSRRQGSDTQYF.